This is a list of T cell receptor beta chains from one sample in a study of blood T cell repertoires in COVID-19. Profiling relied on immunoSEQ multiplex PCR, and the TCRdb table lists in-frame clones only, not all of them. The sample holds 200,000 to 300,000 clones, around 84% seen once. The sequenced sample consisted of peripheral blood. These receptor sequences come from a man in his 60s with acute or convalescent COVID-19. Each CDR3 is given with its conserved first and last residue. The D gene is left open where the match is weak. Clone size is not always given. Where it is, it says once, few, many or a class for expanded clones.

j_call	clone_size	d_call	v_call	cdr3_aa	cdr3_nt
TRBJ2-2	.	TRBD2	TRBV11-1	CASSRGSGRAPGELFF	TGTGCCAGCAGCAGGGGTAGCGGGAGGGCCCCCGGGGAGCTGTTTTTT
TRBJ2-5	.	TRBD2	TRBV10-1	CATSGTSRETQYF	TGCGCCACGTCCGGGACTAGTAGGGAAACCCAGTACTTC
TRBJ2-3	.	TRBD1	TRBV27	CASSAGQGSTDTQYF	TGTGCCAGCAGTGCCGGACAGGGGAGCACAGATACGCAGTATTTT
TRBJ1-6	.	TRBD1	TRBV6-6	CASSPQGASSYNSPLHF	TGTGCCAGCAGTCCCCAGGGGGCCAGCTCCTATAATTCACCCCTCCACTTT
TRBJ2-7	.	.	TRBV5-1	CASSLSRYEQYF	TGCGCCAGCAGCTTGAGCCGCTACGAGCAGTACTTC
TRBJ2-1	.	.	TRBV5-1	CASSFEVGSREQFF	TGCGCCAGCAGCTTTGAGGTCGGGAGTCGTGAGCAGTTCTTC
TRBJ2-1	few	.	TRBV11-2	CASSFQGGPTKQFF	TGTGCCAGCAGCTTCCAGGGAGGCCCCACTAAGCAGTTCTTC
TRBJ1-1	.	TRBD1	TRBV2	CASSQTGTPSVAFF	TGTGCCAGCAGTCAGACAGGGACCCCCTCGGTAGCTTTCTTT
TRBJ2-1	.	.	TRBV9	CASSVGVTSYNEQFF	TGTGCCAGCAGCGTAGGAGTTACCTCCTACAATGAGCAGTTCTTC
TRBJ2-2	.	.	TRBV5-4	CASSPGGRRTGELFF	TGTGCCAGCAGTCCCGGAGGGAGACGAACCGGGGAGCTGTTTTTT
TRBJ2-7	.	TRBD1	TRBV28	CASREGGGPAEQYF	TGTGCCAGCAGAGAAGGGGGCGGACCCGCCGAGCAGTACTTC
TRBJ2-1	.	.	TRBV4-2	CASSQGGGFANEQFF	TGTGCCAGCAGCCAAGGCGGGGGCTTCGCCAATGAGCAGTTCTTC
TRBJ2-3	.	TRBD1	TRBV5-1	CASSSEQGGDTQYF	TGCGCCAGCAGCTCTGAACAGGGGGGAGATACGCAGTATTTT
TRBJ2-3	once	.	TRBV24-1	CATSSREGTDTQYF	TGTGCCACCAGTTCGCGGGAAGGCACAGATACGCAGTATTTT
TRBJ2-3	.	TRBD2	TRBV2	CASRLAGGTDTQYF	TGTGCCAGCAGGCTGGCGGGGGGAACAGATACGCAGTATTTT
TRBJ1-3	.	.	TRBV18	CATSPEARVSGNTIYF	TGTGCCACCTCACCCGAAGCCAGGGTCTCTGGAAACACCATATATTTT
TRBJ1-2	.	TRBD1	TRBV19	CASSILDRGFNGYTF	TGTGCCAGTAGTATTTTAGACAGGGGATTTAATGGCTACACCTTC
TRBJ2-5	.	.	TRBV27	CASSYRLEGTTQYF	TGTGCCAGCAGTTACCGGTTGGAGGGTACGACCCAGTACTTC
TRBJ1-1	.	.	TRBV7-9	CASSSAYSEAEAFF	TGTGCCAGCAGCTCCGCCTACTCAGAGGCTGAAGCTTTCTTT
TRBJ2-1	.	TRBD1	TRBV11-2	CASSLVGDRADEQFF	TGTGCCAGCAGCTTAGTAGGGGACAGGGCTGATGAGCAGTTCTTC
TRBJ2-7	few	.	TRBV27	CASSFDPDSTYEQYF	TGTGCCAGCAGTTTCGATCCTGACAGCACCTACGAGCAGTACTTC
TRBJ2-3	.	TRBD2	TRBV9	CASSVLSGLAGSTDTQYF	TGTGCCAGCAGCGTACTATCGGGACTAGCGGGGAGCACAGATACGCAGTATTTT
TRBJ2-1	once	TRBD1	TRBV18	CASSFRNRGNEQFF	TGTGCCAGCTCATTCCGTAACAGGGGCAATGAGCAGTTCTTC
TRBJ2-7	.	TRBD1	TRBV11-2	CASSLDRATGVYEQYF	TGTGCCAGCAGCTTAGATAGGGCCACAGGGGTGTACGAGCAGTACTTC
TRBJ2-3	.	.	TRBV29-1	CSVDIDTQYF	TGCAGCGTTGACATCGATACGCAGTATTTT
TRBJ1-1	.	TRBD1	TRBV5-4	CASSLVAGGLDTEAFF	TGTGCCAGCAGCTTGGTGGCAGGGGGCTTGGACACTGAAGCTTTCTTT
TRBJ2-1	.	TRBD2	TRBV4-2	CASSPRPRNEAGVNEQFF	TGTGCCAGCAGCCCCCGCCCCCGGAATGAGGCGGGAGTCAATGAGCAGTTCTTC
TRBJ2-5	.	TRBD1	TRBV5-4	CASTERQGVETQYF	TGTGCCAGCACCGAGAGACAGGGGGTAGAGACCCAGTACTTC
TRBJ2-1	.	.	TRBV5-1	CASSWRDSYNEQFF	TGCGCCAGCAGCTGGCGGGACAGCTACAATGAGCAGTTCTTC
TRBJ1-6	.	TRBD1	TRBV28	CASSLSGTGAARSSPLHF	TGTGCCAGCAGTTTATCAGGGACAGGGGCCGCTCGGAGTTCACCCCTCCACTTT
TRBJ2-1	once	.	TRBV5-1	CASSLSYYSGDEQFF	TGCGCCAGCAGCTTGTCGTACTACTCGGGAGATGAGCAGTTCTTC
TRBJ1-1	few	.	TRBV5-4	CASTSHGEGPTEAFF	TGTGCCAGCACCTCCCACGGGGAAGGGCCCACTGAAGCTTTCTTT
TRBJ2-7	few	TRBD1	TRBV10-3	CAISDPPWTGKSNEQYF	TGTGCCATCAGTGATCCCCCCTGGACAGGGAAAAGCAACGAGCAGTACTTC
TRBJ2-3	once	.	TRBV6-5	CASSYWGSSTDTQYF	TGTGCCAGCAGTTACTGGGGCAGTTCCACAGATACGCAGTATTTT
TRBJ2-1	.	.	TRBV18	CASSPRGAEQFF	TGTGCCAGCTCACCCAGGGGTGCTGAGCAGTTCTTC
TRBJ2-1	.	TRBD2	TRBV18	CASSPRREFGDEQFF	TGTGCCAGCTCACCACGGCGGGAGTTCGGCGATGAGCAGTTCTTC
TRBJ2-3	.	.	TRBV2	CASREGSADTQYF	TGTGCCAGCAGGGAAGGTTCGGCAGATACGCAGTATTTT
TRBJ2-3	.	TRBD2	TRBV4-3	CASSQGTSGDTYTQYF	TGCGCCAGCAGCCAGGGCACTAGCGGGGACACATATACGCAGTATTTT
TRBJ2-5	few	.	TRBV5-6	CASSLEAGWETQYF	TGTGCCAGCAGCTTGGAGGCGGGTTGGGAGACCCAGTACTTC
TRBJ2-7	.	TRBD1	TRBV6-4	CASSNGQGCNEQYF	TGTGCCAGCAGTAACGGACAGGGGTGTAACGAGCAGTACTTC